One and the same sample provided the 5 T cell receptor beta chains below, sequenced in a study of cytomegalovirus exposure and HLA in healthy donors. Primers for the PCR totalled 60 Vbeta and 13 Jbeta. The data were produced by immunoSEQ multiplex PCR, yet TCRdb's version contains in-frame clones alone and is incomplete. The sample contains some 140,000 clones, roughly 73% of which appear only once. Sequencing was carried out using PBMCs. Every receptor here comes from a woman in her thirties or forties in good health and CMV-seronegative.

This chain links TRBV18 with TRBJ2-1, with a possible D match to TRBD1 (6 bases). Per the germline V gene, CDR1 is KGHSH and CDR2 is LQKENI. This CDR3 comprises 14 residues. Trimming stripped 3 bases from V and 9 bases from J, with 15 bases between. The CDR3 DNA follows: TGTGCCAGCTCACCGGGACCAGCGACAGGTGAGCAGTTCTTC. Translating gives CASSPGPATGEQFF.

The chain couples TRBV4-2 to TRBJ1-4; TRBD1 matches at 8 bases. This CDR3 has 16 amino acids. Germline V gives CDR1 LGHNA, CDR2 YNFKEQ. The trim removed 0 bases at V and 8 bases at J, leaving 8 bases unmatched. Here the CDR3 reads CASSQDLGTGNEKLFF. The DNA for the CDR3 is TGTGCCAGCAGCCAAGATCTAGGGACAGGAAACGAAAAACTGTTTTTT.

The chain couples TRBV28 to TRBJ1-4; the D is unclear. The CDR3 loop spans 16 amino acids. Germline V gene data show CDR1 as MDHEN and CDR2 as SYDVKM. Between the trimmed V and J ends, which lost 5 bases and 5 bases, there was a span of 18 bases. The CDR3 here is CASSAFVTVSNEKLFF. The CDR3 DNA reads as TGTGCCAGCAGTGCATTTGTAACGGTGTCAAATGAAAAACTGTTTTTT. Variable domain in full (rest from reference TRBV28 and TRBJ1-4): DVKVTQSSRYLVKRTGEKVFLECVQDMDHENMFWYRQDPGLGLRLIYFSYDVKMKEKGDIPEGYSVSREKKERFSLILESASTNQTSMYLCASSAFVTVSNEKLFFGSGTQLSVL.

V usage is TRBV19 and J usage is TRBJ1-1; D is undetermined. CDR3 length equals 13 residues. CDR1 LNHDA and CDR2 SQIVND come from the germline V gene (reference sequence). Deletions cut 7 bases from V and 7 bases from J, with 16 bases between. This CDR3 is CASIPRRASEAFF. The CDR3 bases are TGTGCCAGTATCCCCCGGCGAGCGAGTGAAGCTTTCTTT.

In its sample, this clone was seen a few times. The V gene is TRBV6-6, the J gene TRBJ1-2, with D unclear. Trimming pared 2 bases from V and 0 bases from J, leaving 7 bases between. The germline V gene has CDR1 MNHNY and CDR2 SVGAGI (reference sequence). The CDR3 spans 14 residues. CDR3 loop: CASSYPQTNYGYTF. The CDR3 DNA sequence: TGTGCCAGCAGTTACCCCCAAACTAACTATGGCTACACCTTC.